What follows describes a single TCR beta chain. What it binds is not known. The data belong to a study of CD8+CD57+ T cells in acquired aplastic anemia. At the level of the study: Sorted cells (CD4+ and CD8+) yielded DNA amounts that averaged approximately 2.9 ug.

Profiles of TCR beta VDJ and CDR3 were generated from a genomic DNA template. One entry per CDR3 protein results from TCRdb running MiXCR on the reads. In the table there are roughly 250,000 distinct CDR3 sequences, roughly half of which are singletons. V lost 4 bases and J lost 3; bases outside the gene matches: 8. Germline CDR1 reads SEHNR; CDR2 reads FQNEAQ (reference sequence). This CDR3 comprises 16 residues. Study results and caveats: Patients versus controls showed no significant CD8+ Simpson's diversity difference. Comparison of patients with controls identified about 27 shared CD8+ CDR3 sequences.

It was patients with CD8+CD57+ cell expansion by flow cytometry who were chosen for sequencing. This chain connects TRBV7-9 to TRBJ2-7; 11 nucleotides match TRBD2. The sequencing input was sorted CD4+, CD8+, or CD8+CD57+ T cells (not recorded which) from PBMCs. The clonotype was recovered from a human donor with aplastic anemia. The CDR3 bases are TGTGCCAGCAGCTCCCCCCTAGCGGGGGGAGGCTACGAGCAGTACTTC. It is translated as CASSSPLAGGGYEQYF.